The clone carrying this T cell receptor beta chain was seen just once. V lost 6 bases, J lost 4 bases, and 8 bases stayed unmatched. Germline loops: CDR1 SGHDN, CDR2 FVKESK. The CDR3 is 14 amino acids. This specimen comes from a study of blood T cell repertoires in COVID-19. Study background: Samples of COVID-19 (acute and convalescent) were obtained from the United States, Italy and Spain. T cells, B-cell-depleted T cells, or PBMCs supplied cDNA or gDNA.

Original handling: Amplified reference gene primers provided the basis for estimating nucleated cell counts. Assay: immunoSEQ multiplex PCR; the TCRdb copy retains only in-frame clones and omits some. V and J calls and clone size are copied from that table; D and trimming were computed from the DNA. The sample contains about 68,000 clones, approximately 83% of which appear only once. The sample was peripheral blood. The TCR was taken from an elderly man with acute or convalescent COVID-19. The genes are TRBV14 and TRBJ1-2, with 7 nucleotides matching TRBD1. The CDR3 bases are TGTGCCAGCAGTCACGGGACAGCCATCTATGGCTACACCTTC. This gives the protein CASSHGTAIYGYTF.